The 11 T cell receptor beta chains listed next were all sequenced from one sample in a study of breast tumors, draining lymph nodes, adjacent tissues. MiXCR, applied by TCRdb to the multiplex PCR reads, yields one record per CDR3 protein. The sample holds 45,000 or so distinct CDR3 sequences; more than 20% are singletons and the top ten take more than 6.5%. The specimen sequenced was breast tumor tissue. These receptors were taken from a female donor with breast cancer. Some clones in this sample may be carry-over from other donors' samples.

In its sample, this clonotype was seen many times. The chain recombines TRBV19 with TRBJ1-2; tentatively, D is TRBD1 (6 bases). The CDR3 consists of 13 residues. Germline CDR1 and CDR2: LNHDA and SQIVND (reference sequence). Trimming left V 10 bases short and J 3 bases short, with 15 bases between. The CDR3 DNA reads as TGTGCCACCTTGGGGGGGCCGGACTATGGCTACACCTTC. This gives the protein CATLGGPDYGYTF.

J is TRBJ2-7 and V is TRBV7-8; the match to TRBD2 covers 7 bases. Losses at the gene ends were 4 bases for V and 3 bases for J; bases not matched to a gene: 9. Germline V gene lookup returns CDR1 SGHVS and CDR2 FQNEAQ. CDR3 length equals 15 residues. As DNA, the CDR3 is TGTGCCAGCAGCTCCCCAGGGCGGGGGAACTACGAGCAGTACTTC. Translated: CASSSPGRGNYEQYF.

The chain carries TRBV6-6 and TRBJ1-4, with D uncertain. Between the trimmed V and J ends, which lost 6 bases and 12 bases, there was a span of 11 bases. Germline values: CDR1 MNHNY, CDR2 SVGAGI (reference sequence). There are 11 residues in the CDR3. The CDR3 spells CASRTEFELFF. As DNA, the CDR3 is TGTGCCAGCAGAACTGAGTTTGAACTGTTTTTT.

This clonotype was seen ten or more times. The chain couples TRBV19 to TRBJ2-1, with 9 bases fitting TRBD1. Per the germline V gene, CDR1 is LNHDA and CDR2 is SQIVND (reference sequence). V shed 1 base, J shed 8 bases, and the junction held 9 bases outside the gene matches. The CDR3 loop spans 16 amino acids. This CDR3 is CASSIAWGTGKDEQFF. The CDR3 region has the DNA TGTGCCAGTAGTATAGCATGGGGGACAGGGAAGGATGAGCAGTTCTTC.

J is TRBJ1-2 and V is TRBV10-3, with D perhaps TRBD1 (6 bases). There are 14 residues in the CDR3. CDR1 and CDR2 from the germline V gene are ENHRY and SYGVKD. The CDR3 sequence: CAARGEWSNYGYTF. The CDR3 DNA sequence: TGTGCTGCTAGGGGGGAGTGGTCTAACTATGGCTACACCTTC.

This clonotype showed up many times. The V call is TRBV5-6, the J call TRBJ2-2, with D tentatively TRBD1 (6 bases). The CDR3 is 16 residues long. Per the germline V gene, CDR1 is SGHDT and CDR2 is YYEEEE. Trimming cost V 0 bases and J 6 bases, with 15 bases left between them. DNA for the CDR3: TGTGCCAGCAGCTTGGCGCTTGTGGGGGCCGCCGGGGAGCTGTTTTTT. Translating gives CASSLALVGAAGELFF.

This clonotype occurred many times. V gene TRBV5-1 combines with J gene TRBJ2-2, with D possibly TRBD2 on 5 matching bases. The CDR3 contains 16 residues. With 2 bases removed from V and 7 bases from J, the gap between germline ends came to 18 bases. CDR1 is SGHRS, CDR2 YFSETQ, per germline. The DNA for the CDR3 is TGCGCCAGCAGCTTAAGGGAGCCAGGCTCGGGCGGGGAGCTGTTTTTT. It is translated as CASSLREPGSGGELFF.

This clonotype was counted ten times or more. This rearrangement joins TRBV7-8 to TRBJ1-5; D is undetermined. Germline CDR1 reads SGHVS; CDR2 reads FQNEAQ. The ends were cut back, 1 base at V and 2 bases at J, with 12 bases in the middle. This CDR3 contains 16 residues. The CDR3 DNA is TGTGCCAGCAGCTTAGATCGTTACAGCCGCAATCAGCCCCAGCATTTT. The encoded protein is CASSLDRYSRNQPQHF.

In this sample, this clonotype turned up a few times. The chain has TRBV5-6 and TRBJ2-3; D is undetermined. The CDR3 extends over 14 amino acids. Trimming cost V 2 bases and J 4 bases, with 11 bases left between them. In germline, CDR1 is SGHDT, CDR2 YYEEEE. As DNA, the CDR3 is TGTGCCAGCAGCTTAGGTCCCGGCCCAGATACGCAGTATTTT. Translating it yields CASSLGPGPDTQYF.

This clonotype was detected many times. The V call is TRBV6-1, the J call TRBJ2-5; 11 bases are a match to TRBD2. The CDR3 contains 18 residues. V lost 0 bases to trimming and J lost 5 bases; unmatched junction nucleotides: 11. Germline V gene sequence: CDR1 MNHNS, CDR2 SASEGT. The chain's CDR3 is CASSEALILAGGGETQYF. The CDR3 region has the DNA TGTGCCAGCAGTGAAGCGTTGATCCTAGCGGGAGGCGGGGAGACCCAGTACTTC.

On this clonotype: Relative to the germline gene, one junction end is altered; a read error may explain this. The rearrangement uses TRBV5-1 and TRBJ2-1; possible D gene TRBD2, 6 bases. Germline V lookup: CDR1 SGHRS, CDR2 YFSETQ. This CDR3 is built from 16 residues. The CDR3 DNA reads TGCGCCGGCAGCCTAGGAGGGCAAGGAGCCTACAATGAGCAGTTCTTC. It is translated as CAGSLGGQGAYNEQFF.